This passage covers 16 T cell receptor beta chains from one sample sequenced in a study of shared clonotypes between healthy human individuals. Assay used: immunoSEQ multiplex PCR; TCRdb lists only in-frame clones, some missing. The sample contains 2 million to 2.5 million clones, 92% of which appear only once. The specimen was naive CD4+ T cells from PBMCs. This sample's subset: CD45RA+ positively selected. The source is a man in his late teens or twenties in good health. Some clones in this sample may be carry-over from other donors' samples.

The chain recombines TRBV5-4 with TRBJ2-4; TRBD1 agrees at 9 bases. Germline CDR1 reads SGHNT; CDR2 reads YYREEE (reference sequence). The CDR3 runs 17 residues. V trimming: 3 bases; J trimming: 1 base; junction bases outside the gene matches: 8. The CDR3 reads CASSSPSGTGAKNIQYF. As DNA, the CDR3 is TGTGCCAGCAGCTCCCCTTCCGGGACAGGGGCCAAAAACATTCAGTACTTC.

The chain recombines TRBV28 with TRBJ2-5; the D is unclear. The DNA end is a closer match to TRBJ2-7, so the J assignment may be wrong. CDR1 and CDR2 from the germline V gene are MDHEN and SYDVKM. The CDR3 has 12 amino acids. The DNA of the CDR3 is TGTGCCAGCGGCACCCATGCCTACGAGCAGTACTTC. Protein sequence: CASGTHAYEQYF.

This sequence joins TRBV7-3 and TRBJ2-2; weak D call: TRBD1 (6 bases). CDR1 SGHTA and CDR2 FQGTGA come from the germline V gene. V lost 3 bases to trimming and J lost 2 bases, with 10 bases between them. The CDR3 is 15 amino acids. This CDR3 is CASSLGRGNTGELFF. Here the CDR3 DNA reads TGTGCCAGCAGCTTGGGCAGGGGCAACACCGGGGAGCTGTTTTTT.

This chain uses TRBV27 with TRBJ1-1; D ambiguous. Germline CDR1 and CDR2: MNHEY and SMNVEV (reference sequence). V lost 1 base to trimming and J lost 1 base, with 7 bases between them. CDR3 length: 14 amino acids. DNA of the CDR3: TGTGCCAGCAGTTTATGGGAGGGGAACACTGAAGCTTTCTTT. Translating it yields CASSLWEGNTEAFF.

V gene TRBV19 combines with J gene TRBJ1-4; 7 nucleotides line up with TRBD1. Germline-derived CDR1 and CDR2 are LNHDA and SQIVND (reference sequence). CDR3 length equals 14 residues. V was pared by 7 bases and J by 8 bases, with 10 bases of the junction left unmatched. CDR3 amino acids: CASTAPGQTEKLFF. CDR3 bases: TGTGCCAGTACTGCCCCGGGACAGACGGAAAAACTGTTTTTT.

This clone was detected once. The gene calls are TRBV28 and TRBJ2-7; 8 bases agree with TRBD1. This CDR3 region has 15 residues. Germline CDR1 reads MDHEN; CDR2 reads SYDVKM. The V gene end was trimmed by 4 bases and the J gene end by 2 bases; junction bases not matched to a gene: 7. CDR3 region: CASSYRDRRTYEQYF. The CDR3 nucleotides are TGTGCCAGCAGTTATCGGGACAGGCGTACCTACGAGCAGTACTTC.

The chain employs TRBV27 and TRBJ2-2; TRBD1 is a possible D gene (5 bases). The CDR3 is 15 amino acids. In germline, CDR1 is MNHEY, CDR2 SMNVEV (reference sequence). The germline V and J ends were trimmed by 3 bases and 4 bases, with 12 bases remaining between them. The CDR3 loop reads CASSFSQGPTGELFF. In DNA, the CDR3 is TGTGCCAGCAGTTTTTCGCAGGGTCCCACCGGGGAGCTGTTTTTT.

This chain links TRBV7-7 with TRBJ2-7; 9 positions agree with TRBD1. The CDR3 loop spans 14 amino acids. The J segment lost 5 bases and the V segment lost 4 bases, leaving 6 bases of the junction unmatched. Germline CDR1 and CDR2: SSHAT and FNYEAQ (reference sequence). For the CDR3, the DNA is TGTGCCAGCAGCTCCAACAGGGGGCGCGACGAGCAGTACTTC. This encodes CASSSNRGRDEQYF.

Turning to this clone: Distinct nucleotide sequences in the sample also encode this CDR3. This chain links TRBV6-1 with TRBJ2-1; perhaps TRBD2 as D (5 bases). The V and J ends lost 6 bases and 4 bases respectively, with 16 bases between them. This CDR3 has 15 residues. The germline V gene encodes CDR1 MNHNS and CDR2 SASEGT. The CDR3 sequence is CASSAPGGSYNEQFF. The CDR3 DNA sequence: TGTGCCAGCAGCGCCCCGGGCGGGTCTTACAATGAGCAGTTCTTC.

The rearrangement links TRBV28 to TRBJ2-2; 7 bases map to TRBD2. V was clipped by 3 bases and J by 3 bases; unmatched bases: 10. CDR1 and CDR2 from the germline V gene are MDHEN and SYDVKM. The CDR3 consists of 17 residues. CDR3 residues: CASSLGGAGAHTGELFF. The CDR3 region has the DNA TGTGCCAGCAGTTTGGGCGGTGCGGGAGCTCACACCGGGGAGCTGTTTTTT.

V and J are TRBV5-6 and TRBJ1-1; perhaps TRBD1 as D (6 bases). The CDR3 covers 11 residues. Germline-derived CDR1 and CDR2 are SGHDT and YYEEEE. With 4 bases removed from V and 8 bases from J, the gap between germline ends came to 9 bases. CDR3 nucleotide sequence: TGTGCCAGCAGCCGACAGGAGGAAGCTTTCTTT. This encodes CASSRQEEAFF.

This clone was observed once. The J gene is TRBJ1-1, the V gene TRBV5-1; 9 nucleotides match TRBD1. The CDR3 runs 15 residues. J was trimmed by 5 bases and V by 0 bases; bases with no gene match: 5. Germline V CDR1 and CDR2: SGHRS, YFSETQ. In DNA form, the CDR3 reads TGCGCCAGCAGCTTGGCCTGGGACAGGGTAACTGAAGCTTTCTTT. It codes for CASSLAWDRVTEAFF.

This rearrangement joins TRBV6-5 to TRBJ2-1, with TRBD2 identical over 8 bases. This CDR3 spans 16 amino acids. Trimming cost V 4 bases and J 6 bases; bases outside gene matches: 11. Germline lookup yields CDR1 MNHEY and CDR2 SVGAGI. CDR3 sequence: CASSSPLAGFSNEQFF. CDR3 DNA: TGTGCCAGCAGTTCCCCCTTAGCGGGGTTCTCCAATGAGCAGTTCTTC.

The CDR3 nucleotides read TGTGCCAGCAGGACAGCCCTTAATGAAAAACTGTTTTTT. Translated: CASRTALNEKLFF. The J gene is TRBJ1-4, the V gene TRBV28, with D perhaps TRBD1 (5 bases). This CDR3 has 13 residues. The germline V gene encodes CDR1 MDHEN and CDR2 SYDVKM. Trimming took off 6 bases at V and 4 bases at J, with 9 bases between the two ends.

The chain recombines TRBV28 with TRBJ1-5; 10 nucleotides match TRBD1. V shed 5 bases, J shed 3 bases, and the junction held 7 bases outside the gene matches. The germline V gene encodes CDR1 MDHEN and CDR2 SYDVKM. The CDR3 covers 16 residues. CDR3 nucleotide sequence: TGTGCCAGCAGTGAACTCGGACAGGGGGTCAATCAGCCCCAGCATTTT. It encodes CASSELGQGVNQPQHF.

The chain employs TRBV30 and TRBJ1-4; D is perhaps TRBD1 (6 bases). The CDR3 length is 13 residues. Germline values: CDR1 GTSNPN, CDR2 SVGIG (reference sequence). V shed 7 bases and J shed 3 bases, with 12 bases lying between them. CDR3 nucleotide sequence: TGTGCCTCCCGGGGGGGCTCTAATGAAAAACTGTTTTTT. It codes for CASRGGSNEKLFF.